A single sample gave rise to the 24 T cell receptor beta chains below, sequenced in a study of blood T cell repertoires in COVID-19. Libraries were prepared by immunoSEQ multiplex PCR; TCRdb keeps only in-frame clonotypes and omits some of them. This repertoire shows under 300,000 clones, about four fifths found once; its top ten account for approximately 3.2%. Sequencing used peripheral blood. Source of these receptors: a woman aged 18-30 years with acute or convalescent COVID-19.

This clone was recorded only once. The chain uses TRBV6-5 and TRBJ1-2, with D uncertain. V was shortened by 5 bases and J by 8 bases, with 18 bases between the two germline ends. Looked up from germline, CDR1 is MNHEY and CDR2 is SVGAGI. CDR3 length: 14 amino acids. The CDR3 bases are TGTGCCAGCAGTAGCCGACGGGGTTCTGACGGCTACACCTTC. It encodes CASSSRRGSDGYTF.

The chain is built from TRBV4-3 and TRBJ2-4; weak D call: TRBD2 (6 bases). The CDR3 length is 13 residues. Deletions cut 3 bases from V and 8 bases from J, with 11 bases between. Germline CDR1 and CDR2: LGHNA and YSLEER. The CDR3 DNA follows: TGCGCCAGCAGCCAGGGGGGAGAAGACATTCAGTACTTC. It codes for CASSQGGEDIQYF.

DNA of the CDR3: TGTGCCAGCAGTTACGGGCCGGGACTAGGGACCTACGAGCAGTACTTC. This encodes CASSYGPGLGTYEQYF. This chain joins TRBV6-5 and TRBJ2-7, with 8 bases aligning to TRBD2. Germline CDR1 reads MNHEY; CDR2 reads SVGAGI. V lost 2 bases to trimming and J lost 2 bases; unmatched junction nucleotides: 8. CDR3 length: 16 amino acids.

The chain carries TRBV6-6 and TRBJ2-7, with 15 bases identical to TRBD2. CDR1 is MNHNY, CDR2 SVGAGI, per germline (reference sequence). V lost 7 bases to trimming and J lost 6 bases; unmatched junction nucleotides: 7. The CDR3 runs to 15 residues. CDR3: CASNSWTSGRGEQYF. The CDR3 DNA follows: TGTGCCAGCAACAGCTGGACTAGCGGGAGGGGCGAGCAGTACTTC.

J is TRBJ1-1 and V is TRBV7-9, with TRBD1 as a possible D gene (6 bases). The V gene's germline CDR1 is SEHNR and CDR2 FQNEAQ (reference sequence). The CDR3 has 14 residues. V was trimmed by 5 bases and J by 2 bases, leaving 12 bases between them. CDR3 DNA: TGTGCCAGCAGCCGGGAACAGGGCAACACTGAAGCTTTCTTT. The encoded protein is CASSREQGNTEAFF.

The chain has TRBV7-9 and TRBJ1-1; no reliable D call. The ends were cut back, 0 bases at V and 3 bases at J, with 11 bases in the middle. In germline, CDR1 is SEHNR, CDR2 FQNEAQ (reference sequence). This CDR3 comprises 15 residues. The CDR3 loop reads CASSLAWSQYTEAFF. CDR3 in DNA: TGTGCCAGCAGCTTAGCCTGGTCACAGTACACTGAAGCTTTCTTT.

This chain connects TRBV6-5 to TRBJ2-7; D might be TRBD2 (6 bases). Germline V gene sequence: CDR1 MNHEY, CDR2 SVGAGI. Trimming removed 3 bases from V and 2 bases from J, with 11 bases in between. The CDR3 consists of 14 residues. CDR3 amino acids: CASSYSAGTYEQYF. CDR3 DNA sequence: TGTGCCAGCAGTTATAGTGCGGGAACCTACGAGCAGTACTTC.

This sequence joins TRBV7-3 and TRBJ2-1, with TRBD1 identical over 7 bases. The CDR3 spans 13 residues. Germline V gives CDR1 SGHTA, CDR2 FQGTGA. V shed 5 bases, J shed 10 bases, and the junction held 8 bases outside the gene matches. The CDR3 sequence: CASSQQGTGEQFF. CDR3 in DNA: TGTGCCAGCAGCCAACAGGGGACCGGGGAGCAGTTCTTC.

The chain's CDR3 is CASTGQGSSEAFF. The CDR3 DNA sequence: TGTGCCAGCACCGGACAGGGATCTTCTGAAGCTTTCTTT. The rearrangement joins TRBV27 to TRBJ1-1; 8 bases are a match to TRBD1. CDR3 length: 13 amino acids. Looked up from germline, CDR1 is MNHEY and CDR2 is SMNVEV (reference sequence). V lost 7 bases to trimming and J lost 6 bases; unmatched junction nucleotides: 7.

The V gene is TRBV29-1, the J gene TRBJ1-1; a possible D gene is TRBD1 (6 bases). The CDR3 totals 11 residues. The germline CDR1 and CDR2 sequences are SQVTM and ANQGSEA. Trimming took 8 bases from V and 3 from J, leaving 10 bases between them. In DNA form, the CDR3 reads TGCAGCTCCCACAGGGACACTGAAGCTTTCTTT. Translated: CSSHRDTEAFF.

This chain uses TRBV29-1 with TRBJ2-4; TRBD1 matches 8 bases. Germline V gives CDR1 SQVTM, CDR2 ANQGSEA. The CDR3 sequence is 13 residues long. With 7 bases clipped from V and 8 bases from J, the junction kept 10 bases outside the gene matches. The CDR3 protein is CSARADRDDIQYF. CDR3 in DNA: TGCAGCGCCCGCGCGGACAGGGATGACATTCAGTACTTC.

As concerns this clone: This same CDR3 is encoded by further DNA sequences in the sample. The chain has TRBV30 and TRBJ1-5; D is perhaps TRBD1 (5 bases). This CDR3 region has 14 residues. CDR1 and CDR2 (germline): GTSNPN, SVGIG (reference sequence). V was pared by 0 bases and J by 2 bases, with 8 bases between. The CDR3: CAWSVGAGNQPQHF. CDR3 nucleotide sequence: TGTGCCTGGAGTGTAGGGGCAGGCAATCAGCCCCAGCATTTT.

The V and J genes are TRBV4-3 and TRBJ1-2; tentatively, D is TRBD1 (6 bases). Trimming removed 0 bases at V and 4 bases at J, with 15 bases between. Germline V gene sequence: CDR1 LGHNA, CDR2 YSLEER. CDR3 size: 16 residues. The CDR3 loop reads CASSQDQRTEGYGYTF. The CDR3 nucleotides are TGCGCCAGCAGCCAAGATCAGAGGACAGAGGGCTATGGCTACACCTTC.

The V and J genes are TRBV5-1 and TRBJ2-1; the match to TRBD2 covers 7 bases. Trimming removed 0 bases from V and 9 bases from J; junction bases left unmatched: 9. The CDR3 spans 15 residues. Germline V gives CDR1 SGHRS, CDR2 YFSETQ. CDR3 amino acids: CASSLGTRSVGEQFF. Written as DNA, the CDR3 is TGCGCCAGCAGCTTGGGGACTAGGAGTGTAGGTGAGCAGTTCTTC.

The chain employs TRBV19 and TRBJ1-2, with 8 bases lining up with TRBD1. The trim removed 4 bases at V and 4 bases at J, leaving 14 bases unmatched. This CDR3 contains 17 residues. Per the germline V gene, CDR1 is LNHDA and CDR2 is SQIVND (reference sequence). The CDR3 DNA follows: TGTGCCAGTAGTACCCGCCAGTATCCAGGGGGCGTCTATGGCTACACCTTC. Protein product: CASSTRQYPGGVYGYTF.

The V gene is TRBV9, the J gene TRBJ1-1; D gene uncertain. V was shortened by 1 base and J by 0 bases, with 10 bases between the two germline ends. The CDR3 is 15 amino acids. CDR1 is SGDLS, CDR2 YYNGEE, per germline. CDR3 nucleotides: TGTGCCAGCAGCGTAAGTTGGAGAATGAACACTGAAGCTTTCTTT. Translated, it gives CASSVSWRMNTEAFF.

On this clone: A much larger clone differs by one base, so this may be a read error. The rearrangement uses TRBV5-6 and TRBJ2-1; D unclear. CDR1 and CDR2 from the germline V gene are SGHDT and YYEEEE. The CDR3 length is 11 residues. The germline V and J ends were trimmed by 3 bases and 4 bases, with 2 bases remaining between them. In DNA, the CDR3 is TGTGCCAGCAGCTCTTACAATGAGCAGTTCTTC. Its translation is CASSSYNEQFF.

The chain uses TRBV18 and TRBJ2-7, with 7 bases fitting TRBD2. CDR1 KGHSH and CDR2 LQKENI come from the germline V gene. Trimming cost V 1 base and J 5 bases; bases outside gene matches: 8. The CDR3 is made up of 15 amino acids. CDR3 region: CASSPQWGGSDEQYF. The CDR3 coding sequence is TGTGCCAGCTCACCACAATGGGGGGGTAGCGACGAGCAGTACTTC.

There are a few counts of this clone. This chain uses TRBV28 with TRBJ2-1; TRBD2 aligns across 13 bases. The CDR3 sequence is 14 residues long. V lost 8 bases to trimming and J lost 6 bases; unmatched junction nucleotides: 4. Germline loops: CDR1 MDHEN, CDR2 SYDVKM. CDR3 coding DNA: TGTGCCAGCTCTGGACTAGCGGGAGTCAATGAGCAGTTCTTC. Translation: CASSGLAGVNEQFF.

V gene TRBV5-6 combines with J gene TRBJ2-1; D may be TRBD2 (7 bases). CDR3 length equals 16 residues. In germline, CDR1 is SGHDT, CDR2 YYEEEE. V lost 0 bases to trimming and J lost 3 bases, with 13 bases between them. The CDR3 is CASSLVRGAFYNEQFF. In DNA form, the CDR3 reads TGTGCCAGCAGCTTGGTTCGGGGGGCCTTCTACAATGAGCAGTTCTTC.

This clone has only one observation. The CDR3 spells CASSDSQTGADEAFF. The DNA of the CDR3 is TGTGCCAGCAGTGACAGTCAGACAGGAGCAGACGAAGCTTTCTTT. The chain employs TRBV6-4 and TRBJ1-1; perhaps TRBD1 as D (6 bases). Trimming left V 2 bases short and J 8 bases short, with 18 bases between. The CDR3 extends over 15 amino acids. Per the germline V gene, CDR1 is MRHNA and CDR2 is SNTAGT.

The chain uses TRBV12-5 and TRBJ2-2; tentative D call: TRBD2 (5 bases). CDR1 is LGHNT and CDR2 is FRNRAP in the germline V gene. V shed 3 bases and J shed 3 bases, with 17 bases lying between them. CDR3 size: 17 residues. CDR3: CASGFTGSSPDTGELFF. The CDR3 DNA reads TGTGCTAGTGGTTTCACGGGAAGTAGTCCCGACACCGGGGAGCTGTTTTTT. Together with reference TRBV12-5 and TRBJ2-2, the CDR3 gives the full variable domain: DARVTQTPRHKVTEMGQEVTMRCQPILGHNTVFWYRQTMMQGLELLAYFRNRAPLDDSGMPKDRFSAEMPDATLATLKIQPSEPRDSAVYFCASGFTGSSPDTGELFFGEGSRLTVL.

The chain joins TRBV5-1 to TRBJ2-5, with 9 bases aligning to TRBD1. Germline V gene data show CDR1 as SGHRS and CDR2 as YFSETQ. Trimming cost V 0 bases and J 3 bases; bases outside gene matches: 0. The CDR3 is 14 residues long. The DNA for the CDR3 is TGCGCCAGCAGCTTGGGGACAGGGGAAGAGACCCAGTACTTC. This sequence encodes CASSLGTGEETQYF.

This clone was recorded once. V and J are TRBV3-1 (or the pseudogene TRBV3-2) and TRBJ1-6; D might be TRBD1 (5 bases). The CDR3 runs 16 residues. CDR1 is LGHDT and CDR2 is YNNKEL in the germline V gene (reference sequence). Trimming removed 0 bases from V and 6 bases from J, with 12 bases in between. The CDR3 sequence: CASSQDPQGGNSPLHF. The CDR3 bases are TGTGCCAGCAGCCAAGATCCCCAGGGAGGTAATTCACCCCTCCACTTT.